This TCR beta chain was identified in a study of cytomegalovirus exposure and HLA in healthy donors (dated by TCRdb to about 2017). Describing the broader study: According to an earlier analysis of around 600 of the donors, about 190 million T cells yielded over 90 million unique TCR beta sequences and approximately 300 Gb of sequence data. Alongside the repertoire data, information on donor age, sex, ethnicity and CMV serostatus was compiled. To predict cytomegalovirus infection status, the study combined high-throughput TCR immunosequencing, statistical association of individual TCRs with disease status, and machine learning. An early release covering over 500 HLA-typed donors comprised approximately 290 gigabases of sequencing data and some 79 million unique TCR sequences. The study aimed to test whether cataloging public T cell receptors could reveal signatures of past pathogen exposure. Genome-wide SNP genotypes for about 65% of the 666 donors were used in a later genetic analysis, which treated that subset as a discovery cohort. Rather than using new phenotypic data, the later analysis identified candidate immune exposures from TCR beta sequences and from how often those sequences occurred across donors. In an earlier analysis of 550 to 700 of the donors, high-throughput TCR beta sequencing was used to judge whether each TCR beta V gene segment behaved as functional or pseudogenic. Several DR-DQ haplotypes were handled as single units for association and clustering because linkage in the cohort was strong. All discovery cohort repertoires had been generated using a single sequencing platform. Both class I and class II loci were covered by HLA typing, at four-digit resolution. The study used immunosequencing to profile the T cell repertoires of several hundred subjects and linked those repertoires to cytomegalovirus serostatus. Besides the first cohort of approximately 670 subjects, a separate validation cohort made up of 120 different subjects was used. Among 300 to 500 genotyped donors of the cohort, an average of roughly 230,000 unique TCR beta nucleotide sequences was sequenced per donor, of which approximately 18% were non-productive. A later analysis re-examined previously published TCR beta repertoires from over 500 donors and added high-resolution HLA genotyping to investigate patterns of TCR occurrence. Of the 398 genotyped donors, roughly 80% fell in the genetic ancestry cluster associated with self-reported Caucasian donors. The number of typed donors differed by locus: about 629-640 for A, B, C, DRB1 and DQB1; approximately 520 for DQA1; 606 for DPA1; and about 450 for DPB1. Findings and caveats that apply to the study as a whole: Cytomegalovirus status was reported to be diagnosed by the classifier with high specificity and sensitivity in both the original and validation cohorts. Specific HLA alleles were associated with around 18,000 TCR beta sequences at a false discovery rate of 0.05 in a later analysis. The earlier analysis of around 600 of the donors excluded some 15 rarely observed V segments, including chromosome 9 orphons, because counts were too low. The 87-base-pair reads could not distinguish some IMGT-functional V segments, including TRBV6-2 and TRBV6-3, so those segments were excluded. Three of the identified cytomegalovirus-associated TCR beta chains were confirmed in vitro to be specific for cytomegalovirus antigens. Compared with equally common non-associated chains, HLA-associated TCR beta chains in a later analysis were more clonally expanded and had lower generation probabilities. It was suggested by the authors that the approach could potentially be generalized to other disease states and immunological phenotypes. According to a later analysis, TCR association rates differed among HLA loci, with DRB1 alleles showing the most associated TCRs and HLA-C alleles showing the fewest. Across donors, most TCR sequences were observed very rarely, whereas some public TCRs were present in many individuals. CMV serostatus was the only immune exposure information available for the cohort. A total of about 150 TCR beta chains were listed by the study as associated with cytomegalovirus. A cluster of highly shared sequence variants was judged likely to be a technical artifact of the sequencing pipeline. A further reported finding was that TCR beta sequences accurately predicted the HLA-A and HLA-B alleles for most subjects in the first cohort. In a later genetic analysis, fewer N-insertions in productive TCRs were reported among donors in an Asian-associated ancestry cluster than the roughly 700-donor mean. The presence/absence analyses assumed that sequencing depth was roughly uniform across donors, and that assumption may not be true. Linkage disequilibrium might explain the correlated functional status among segregating V segments, but an unknown experimental factor could not be ruled out. Assigning TCR associations to individual alleles was difficult when HLA alleles, especially DR and DQ, strongly co-occurred. Because some donors lacked HLA typing at each locus, the association tests relied only on the typed subset. A later analysis reported that several top co-occurrence clusters appeared linked to parvovirus B19, influenza, CMV and Epstein-Barr virus. In an earlier analysis of 450 to 750 of the donors, most TCR beta V segments appeared in productive rearrangements about 87% or about 30% of the time, broadly matching IMGT annotations. In this cohort, only TCR beta chains were sequenced, and detectable features were limited by the absence of alpha or paired-chain data. In a later analysis, most CMV-associated TCR beta chains were found to appear HLA-restricted, with HLA associations seemingly driven largely by CMV exposure. An association between a missense DCLRE1C variant and V-gene and J-gene trimming of TCR beta chains was found in a later genetic analysis and replicated in an independent cohort.

The library was prepared using the immunoSEQ multiplex PCR assay. For the multiplex PCR, a mixture combining 60 forward primers for TCR Vbeta segments and 13 reverse primers for TCR Jbeta segments was used. The CDR3 region of rearranged TCR beta genes was amplified from genomic DNA with a multiplex PCR assay. Amplified TCR beta libraries were sequenced as 87-base-pair reads on the Illumina HiSeq System. The authors' analysis ran thus. In a later analysis, tens of millions of unique TCR beta chains were counted across the approximately 620 repertoires, and approximately 11 million of these chains were shared by at least two donors. A nearest-neighbor algorithm error-corrected the raw reads and collapsed the reads into unique sequences, merging closely related sequences to remove PCR and sequencing errors. To assign V, D and J gene segments, CDR3 sequences were aligned to IMGT reference sequences. For a sequence to be retained, a match of at least six nucleotides was required to both a V gene segment and a J gene segment. Rearrangements were called productive when the CDR3 lacked stop codons and stayed in frame with V and J; all others were non-productive. CDR3 was defined by IMGT convention, running from the second conserved V-encoded cysteine to the conserved J-encoded phenylalanine. The earlier analysis of about 560 of the donors excluded any sequence lacking an unambiguous match to a single V gene segment. An earlier analysis of 587 of the donors classified V segments as functional when productive rearrangements were above 56.7% and as segregating when the standard deviation between donors was above 5%. A statistical classification framework was developed to diagnose cytomegalovirus status using the catalog of TCR beta chain sequences. V and J gene assignment, in a later analysis, came from comparing TCR nucleotide sequences with IMGT/GENE-DB human TR gene sequences. The TCRdist pipeline was used in a later analysis to assign CDR3 sequences and most-parsimonious VDJ recombination scenarios. In a later analysis, each TCR beta chain was defined by its CDR3 amino acid sequence together with its V-gene family, and reads lacking a unique V-gene family were excluded. As a way to deal with suspected cross-contamination and a sequencing artifact, a later analysis dropped 450 to 600 nucleotide sequences that were highly shared and had low generation probability. A later analysis calculated a clonal expansion index for each public chain from normalized within-repertoire ranks of inferred template counts. In a later analysis, generation probabilities were computed using a VDJ recombination model fitted to out-of-frame rearrangements, and the results were checked against IGoR. A later analysis scored TCR-TCR, TCR-HLA and TCR-CMV co-occurrence with hypergeometric tests, applying a repertoire-size bias correction to TCR pairs. To estimate false discovery rates, a later analysis permuted the HLA or CMV assignments 20 times. A later analysis grouped co-occurring TCRs with DBSCAN, adding TCRdist sequence similarity when clustering within HLA-allele-positive subsets. Repertoires with fewer than 30,000 or more than 120,000 public chains were left out of co-occurrence clustering, as were a handful of repertoires with anomalous nucleotide sharing. In its TCRdb copy, this immuneACCESS table keeps in-frame sequences only and misses some clones. Where compared with another copy, unresolved V genes explain less than half of these, and the others have no known cause. V, J and clone size reflect that table, while D and trimming were determined from the DNA. The sample table holds about 160,000 clones, of which around 67% were seen once. The ten largest clones take up 1.5% to 2% of the sample.

Concerning this clone itself: Its antigen is unknown. Per-base quality was not reported, and no clone a single base away is much larger than it.

Via the germline V gene, CDR1 is SGHRS and CDR2 YFSETQ. There are 16 amino acids in the CDR3, from cysteine to phenylalanine inclusive. Just CDR3 DNA is preserved here, 48 bases in frame from base 1. Trimming takes 5 bases from V and 5 bases from J, and the germline ends sit 21 bases apart. In total, fewer than 750 healthy bone marrow donors made up the cohort. All cohort members were sampled while nominally healthy, although unrecorded immune exposures were likely present. The donor was CMV seronegative and belonged to the group of over 350 seronegative cohort members. Every donor gave a peripheral blood sample, and the peripheral blood mononuclear cells from that sample were used for TCR beta sequencing. The Qiagen DNeasy Blood Extraction Kit was used to extract genomic DNA from the blood cell samples.

The TCR originated in a woman between 18 and 30 years old in good health and CMV-seronegative. The V and J genes are TRBV5-1 and TRBJ2-3; TRBD2 could be the D gene, as 7 bases match. Sequenced sample: PBMCs. The nucleotide sequence is TGCGCCAGCAGACTACCCCTCGCGGGGGCGGGAGATACGCAGTATTTT. This translates into CASRLPLAGAGDTQYF.